The 9 T cell receptor beta chains reported below all come from one sample, sequenced in a study of blood T cell repertoires in COVID-19. Some clones are missing from TCRdb's copy, which holds only in-frame ones; the method was immunoSEQ multiplex PCR. The sample lists approximately 170,000 clones, around nine tenths occurring once. Material for sequencing was peripheral blood. The receptors were gathered from a man between 60 and 70 years old with active or convalescent COVID-19.

The V gene is TRBV19, the J gene TRBJ2-5; 8 bases fit TRBD2. V was clipped by 1 base and J by 4 bases; unmatched bases: 5. CDR3 length: 15 residues. Germline V gives CDR1 LNHDA, CDR2 SQIVND (reference sequence). The CDR3 DNA reads as TGTGCCAGTAGTATAGTAGTAGCGGGGCGAGAGACCCAGTACTTC. As protein: CASSIVVAGRETQYF.

The V call is TRBV6-5, the J call TRBJ2-5; 10 bases map to TRBD2. CDR1 and CDR2 (germline): MNHEY, SVGAGI. The CDR3 runs to 14 residues. Losses at the gene ends were 5 bases for V and 7 bases for J; bases not matched to a gene: 7. This chain's CDR3 is CASSPSGGSGTQYF. CDR3 bases: TGTGCCAGCAGTCCTAGCGGGGGCTCGGGGACCCAGTACTTC.

The chain is built from TRBV5-1 and TRBJ1-1; D may be TRBD1 (5 bases). Trimming shortened V by 0 bases and J by 0 bases, and 12 bases separated the two germline ends. Germline assignment: CDR1 SGHRS and CDR2 YFSETQ. The CDR3 covers 16 residues. CDR3 protein: CASSLDYTGMNTEAFF. The CDR3 nucleotides are TGCGCCAGCAGCTTGGATTATACAGGCATGAACACTGAAGCTTTCTTT.

J is TRBJ2-3 and V is TRBV10-3; no clear D gene. The CDR3 is 14 amino acids. Between the trimmed V and J ends, which lost 6 bases and 2 bases, there was a span of 12 bases. Germline V gene lookup returns CDR1 ENHRY and CDR2 SYGVKD. The CDR3 protein is CAIRAQVYTDTQYF. Here the CDR3 DNA reads TGTGCCATCAGGGCCCAAGTATACACAGATACGCAGTATTTT.

The J gene is TRBJ1-3, the V gene TRBV28; D is unresolved. V was cut by 5 bases and J by 2 bases, with 13 bases left in between. CDR1 is MDHEN, CDR2 SYDVKM, per germline. The CDR3 runs 15 residues. The CDR3 DNA reads as TGTGCCAGCAGTCGTACGATCTCGGCTGGAAACACCATATATTTT. It translates to CASSRTISAGNTIYF.

This clone was seen a single time. The rearrangement joins TRBV6-5 to TRBJ1-3; TRBD1 aligns across 8 bases. The germline V gene encodes CDR1 MNHEY and CDR2 SVGAGI. V shed 5 bases, J shed 0 bases, and the junction held 3 bases outside the gene matches. This CDR3 spans 15 amino acids. In DNA form, the CDR3 reads TGTGCCAGCAGTATCACAGGGGGCTCTGGAAACACCATATATTTT. Protein sequence: CASSITGGSGNTIYF.

The CDR3 DNA reads as TGTGCCAGTAGTACAGGCTTGAACACTGAAGCTTTCTTT. Translating it yields CASSTGLNTEAFF. V is TRBV19 and J is TRBJ1-1, with unresolved D. V dropped 4 bases and J dropped 0 bases, with 6 bases sitting between them. CDR1 and CDR2 from the germline V gene are LNHDA and SQIVND (reference sequence). The CDR3 consists of 13 residues.

V is TRBV19 and J is TRBJ1-6; 9 bases map to TRBD1. This CDR3 has 15 amino acids. The V segment lost 5 bases and the J segment 4 bases; nucleotides outside the gene matches: 3. The germline V gene encodes CDR1 LNHDA and CDR2 SQIVND (reference sequence). The CDR3 is CASSSGQGYNSPLHF. Here the CDR3 DNA reads TGTGCCAGTAGTTCTGGACAGGGGTATAATTCACCCCTCCACTTT.

V gene TRBV5-1 combines with J gene TRBJ1-5; no firm D call. The CDR3 totals 16 residues. V lost 0 bases, J lost 2 bases, and 12 bases lay in between. CDR1 and CDR2 (germline): SGHRS, YFSETQ. The DNA of the CDR3 is TGCGCCAGCAGCTTGGTCGCAGGCTCGGGCAATCAGCCCCAGCATTTT. Its protein product is CASSLVAGSGNQPQHF.